The T cell receptor beta chain under discussion was sequenced for a study of blood T cell repertoires in COVID-19. In this sample, this clone turned up once. This table comes from immunoSEQ multiplex PCR, and its TCRdb copy is limited to in-frame clones, with some not included. The sample has 61,000 or so clones, just over 85% seen once. This receptor was obtained from a woman at least 80 years old with active COVID-19. Sequencing was performed on peripheral blood.

CDR3 DNA sequence: TGTGCCAGCACCCAAGGGGCTAGCGGGGGGGTGAATGAGCAGTTCTTC. Translated, it gives CASTQGASGGVNEQFF. The chain is built from TRBV11-2 and TRBJ2-1; TRBD2 matches 12 bases. CDR1 SGHAT and CDR2 FQNNGV come from the germline V gene. The V and J ends lost 7 bases and 7 bases, in that order; junction bases with no gene match: 11. This CDR3 region has 16 residues.